Each of the 17 T cell receptor beta chains below was sequenced from the same sample in a study of blood T cells in healthy people across ages. Primers used in a second PCR of roughly 6 to 12 cycles were a sample-barcoded 5' primer and a J-beta primer mix. TCRdb recomputed calls from the 5' RACE reads with MiXCR, one row per CDR3 protein. The table has about 680,000 distinct CDR3 sequences, approximately 49% seen once. Material: blood. The receptors stem from a woman aged 55-70 years in good health.

There are a few counts of this clonotype. This chain connects TRBV29-1 to TRBJ2-7; no firm D call. The CDR3 is 14 amino acids. V lost 2 bases and J 2 bases, leaving 13 bases between the germline ends. The V gene's germline CDR1 is SQVTM and CDR2 ANQGSEA. CDR3 amino acids: CSVEIWGRAYEQYF. CDR3 coding DNA: TGCAGCGTTGAAATTTGGGGAAGGGCCTACGAGCAGTACTTC.

This clonotype was found once. This rearrangement joins TRBV6-6 to TRBJ1-2, with D uncertain. The CDR3 has 13 residues. The V end was cut by 3 bases, the J end by 8 bases, with 13 bases between. CDR1 MNHNY and CDR2 SVGAGI come from the germline V gene (reference sequence). In DNA, the CDR3 is TGTGCCAGCAGTTATACCGGGTTCAGCGGCTACACCTTC. Translated, it gives CASSYTGFSGYTF.

The J gene is TRBJ2-4, the V gene TRBV3-1; D perhaps matches TRBD2 (5 bases). The CDR3 runs to 14 residues. Trimming shortened V by 3 bases and J by 1 base, and 7 bases separated the two germline ends. Looked up from germline, CDR1 is LGHDT and CDR2 is YNNKEL (reference sequence). In DNA form, the CDR3 reads TGTGCCAGCAGCCATAGCGTGGCCAAAAACATTCAGTACTTC. This encodes CASSHSVAKNIQYF.

This clonotype was observed a handful of times. This chain connects TRBV27 to TRBJ2-1; D tentatively reads TRBD1 or TRBD2 (5 bases each). The CDR3 runs 17 residues. Trimming removed 7 bases at V and 5 bases at J, with 24 bases between. Germline values: CDR1 MNHEY, CDR2 SMNVEV (reference sequence). CDR3 nucleotide sequence: TGTGCCAGCACCGCGTTGAGTGGGGGACGAATCGACAATGAGCAGTTCTTC. This gives the protein CASTALSGGRIDNEQFF.

The chain joins TRBV5-1 to TRBJ2-7, with D unresolved. Germline V lookup: CDR1 SGHRS, CDR2 YFSETQ. Trimming removed 0 bases at V and 0 bases at J, with 10 bases between. The CDR3 is 15 residues long. CDR3 nucleotides: TGCGCCAGCAGCTTGGGGAATAGGAGCTCCTACGAGCAGTACTTC. Translated: CASSLGNRSSYEQYF.

This clonotype was seen only a few times. This chain joins TRBV20-1 and TRBJ2-7, with 8 bases fitting TRBD2. J was trimmed by 6 bases and V by 5 bases; bases with no gene match: 9. Germline values: CDR1 DFQATT, CDR2 SNEGSKA (reference sequence). The CDR3 has 13 residues. CDR3 DNA sequence: TGCAGTGCTGGGGCCCGAGCGGGGGTCGAGCAGTACTTC. The encoded protein is CSAGARAGVEQYF.

This clonotype appeared many times. V and J are TRBV5-1 and TRBJ2-1; a weak D match, TRBD2 (6 bases). Per the germline V gene, CDR1 is SGHRS and CDR2 is YFSETQ. Deletions cut 1 base from V and 7 bases from J, with 15 bases between. The CDR3 sequence is 15 residues long. CDR3 in amino acids: CASSLISGGLNEQFF. The CDR3 region has the DNA TGCGCCAGCAGCTTGATTTCCGGGGGATTGAATGAGCAGTTCTTC.

The chain combines TRBV2 with TRBJ2-7; D remains ambiguous. The CDR3 totals 14 residues. Germline CDR1 and CDR2: SNHLY and FYNNEI. V was shortened by 3 bases and J by 0 bases, with 9 bases between the two germline ends. CDR3 nucleotides: TGTGCCAGCAGTGACCTTATTAGCTCCTACGAGCAGTACTTC. This gives the protein CASSDLISSYEQYF.

This chain's CDR3 is CASSSRLRESGEKLFF. The CDR3 DNA follows: TGTGCCAGCAGCTCCCGTTTAAGGGAGTCGGGTGAAAAACTGTTTTTT. This chain joins TRBV7-6 and TRBJ1-4, with D hard to call. The germline V gene has CDR1 SGHVS and CDR2 FNYEAQ. This CDR3 is 16 amino acids long. V was trimmed by 4 bases and J by 7 bases, leaving 19 bases between them.

The genes are TRBV6-5 and TRBJ1-1; D might be TRBD1 (5 bases). The germline V gene encodes CDR1 MNHEY and CDR2 SVGAGI. The germline V and J ends were trimmed by 2 bases and 1 base, with 11 bases remaining between them. The CDR3 spans 15 residues. DNA for the CDR3: TGTGCCAGCAGTTACGAGGGGCTCTGGAACACTGAAGCTTTCTTT. This gives the protein CASSYEGLWNTEAFF.

The chain is built from TRBV18 and TRBJ1-5; D call uncertain. This CDR3 region has 15 residues. The V and J ends lost 3 bases and 0 bases respectively, with 9 bases between them. The germline V gene has CDR1 KGHSH and CDR2 LQKENI. Here the CDR3 DNA reads TGTGCCAGCTCACCCCTTAGGGATAGCAATCAGCCCCAGCATTTT. The encoded protein is CASSPLRDSNQPQHF.

This clonotype was seen ten or more times. V is TRBV29-1 and J is TRBJ1-2, with 10 bases fitting TRBD1. Trimming took 0 bases from V and 7 from J; bases not matched to a gene: 8. CDR3 length equals 15 residues. The germline gives CDR1 SQVTM, CDR2 ANQGSEA. The CDR3 protein is CSVEDRDRGLSGYTF. The CDR3 nucleotides read TGCAGCGTTGAAGACCGGGACAGGGGTCTAAGTGGCTACACCTTC.

The rearrangement uses TRBV7-2 and TRBJ1-5; D call uncertain. V was clipped by 3 bases and J by 3 bases, with 12 bases between them. Germline V gene data show CDR1 as SGHTA and CDR2 as FQGNSA. CDR3 length: 15 residues. The CDR3 DNA reads as TGTGCCAGCAGCTTCGGACGGACTACCAATCAGCCCCAGCATTTT. Amino acid sequence: CASSFGRTTNQPQHF.

The rearrangement links TRBV29-1 to TRBJ1-1; D gene ambiguous. There are 12 residues in the CDR3. CDR1 SQVTM and CDR2 ANQGSEA come from the germline V gene. V was clipped by 7 bases and J by 5 bases, with 14 bases between them. The CDR3 protein is CSAVAWGTEAFF. The CDR3 DNA reads as TGCAGCGCCGTTGCGTGGGGAACTGAAGCTTTCTTT.

The J gene is TRBJ1-5, the V gene TRBV6-6; D not certain. V lost 2 bases, J lost 4 bases, and 9 bases lay in between. Germline lookup yields CDR1 MNHNY and CDR2 SVGAGI (reference sequence). The CDR3 spans 14 residues. CDR3 nucleotide sequence: TGTGCCAGCAGTTACACAGTCCCAAATCAGCCCCAGCATTTT. This codes for CASSYTVPNQPQHF.

The chain carries TRBV11-1 and TRBJ1-5; 7 bases map to TRBD1. Germline CDR1 reads SGHAT; CDR2 reads FQDESV (reference sequence). This CDR3 has 21 residues. The V gene end was trimmed by 3 bases and the J gene end by 0 bases; junction bases not matched to a gene: 20. DNA of the CDR3: TGTGCCAGCAGCTTTTCCCTGATGACAGGGAGAGGGGCCTATAGCAATCAGCCCCAGCATTTT. Protein sequence: CASSFSLMTGRGAYSNQPQHF.

The chain couples TRBV7-2 to TRBJ2-5; possible D gene TRBD2, 6 bases. Germline assignment: CDR1 SGHTA and CDR2 FQGNSA. The CDR3 totals 14 residues. Trimming took off 5 bases at V and 5 bases at J, with 15 bases between the two ends. CDR3 region: CASSPEPGAETQYF. DNA of the CDR3: TGTGCCAGCAGCCCAGAACCGGGAGCGGAGACCCAGTACTTC. Full variable domain (outside the CDR3, taken from reference TRBV7-2 and TRBJ2-5): GAGVSQSPSNKVTEKGKDVELRCDPISGHTALYWYRQSLGQGLEFLIYFQGNSAPDKSGLPSDRFSAERTGGSVSTLTIQRTQQEDSAVYLCASSPEPGAETQYFGPGTRLLVL.